The entry below describes one TCR beta chain. Its antigen remains unidentified. One base away there is no much larger clone; base qualities are not given. This entry is derived from a study of T cell responses to AZD1222 COVID-19 vaccine (dated by TCRdb to about 2021). Regarding the research as a whole: TCR sequencing was performed for about 240 trial participants, of whom roughly 200 were given two doses of AZD1222 and around 26 were given two doses of MenACWY control vaccine. Trial participants were enrolled by age into 18-55, 56-69 and 70-plus year subgroups, with about 150, 27 and 61 TCR-sequenced participants respectively.

The CDR3 regions of human TCRbeta chains were subjected to immunosequencing. Regarding the original processing steps: TCRs in the repertoires were matched against a reference library of SARS-CoV-2-specific TCRs that had been generated with the MIRA antigen-specificity platform. Breadth was defined as the fraction of unique TCRs that were SARS-CoV-2-associated, and depth was defined as the fraction of total T cells that were SARS-CoV-2-associated. Using the MIRA data, every spike-specific TCR was mapped to the spike region that the TCR reacted to and assigned to either a CD4 or a CD8 class. Log10-transformed breadth and depth values were compared by one-way ANOVA with Sidak's multiple comparisons tests. TCRdb mirrors the immuneACCESS table, restricted to in-frame sequences. Some clones are absent from its copies; in checked studies, under half trace to an unresolved V gene, and the reason for the others is unknown. That table is the source of V, J and clone size, and D and trimming were worked out from the DNA. The sample table lists tens of thousands of clones, roughly 85% of them with a count of one. The ten largest clones add up to roughly a fifth of the sample.

Clipping removes 2 bases from V and 7 bases from J, with 8 as the unmatched junction base count. There are 14 amino acids in the CDR3, from cysteine to phenylalanine inclusive. Only the CDR3 DNA stays, 42 bases, in frame from base 1. CDR1 MNHEY and CDR2 SMNVEV are derived from the germline V gene (reference sequence). Taken with the paper, the label for time point translates to: baseline before first vaccination. The treatment or condition label corresponds to: meningococcal conjugate vaccine given as trial control. The vaccinee samples were drawn from two UK trials, COV001 and COV002, one of which was a single-blind randomized controlled phase 2/3 trial testing AZD1222 (ChAdOx1 nCoV-19) in healthy adults. Trial participant PBMC samples were collected at day 0 and day 28 after the second dose for TCRbeta chain sequencing. Overall study outcomes, separate from this receptor: Most participants were white British and females outnumbered males, and the authors suggested that clonal diversity may have been underestimated. In the small 56-69-year group, the increase in depth fell short of significance, most likely because of low power. Spike-specific TCR breadth and depth rose significantly after two AZD1222 doses compared with day 0 and with MenACWY recipients. Because no day 14 peak-response samples were available, the repertoires could be characterized only after the peak T cell response. Only five to seven AZD1222 recipients were SARS-CoV-2 seropositive at baseline, limiting conclusions about previously exposed vaccinees. The vaccine-associated CD4 TCRs covered the entire spike protein, and the dominant responses fell in regions 160-218 and 743-854. Nearly half of unique spike-specific TCRs reportedly recognized epitopes outside regions mutated in the B.1.351 and B.1.1.7 variants.

The chain is assembled from TRBV27 and TRBJ2-7, with 7 junctional bases fitting TRBD1. Sample: peripheral blood, taken on day 0 of MenACWY control vaccination. This sequence originates from an adult in good health. This receptor has the CDR3 CASSLKGQLGEQYF. Read as DNA, the sequence is TGTGCCAGCAGTTTAAAGGGACAGCTGGGGGAGCAGTACTTC.